This TCR beta chain appears in the sequencing data of a study of identical twins (dated by TCRdb to the mid-2010s). Context from the whole study: To test whether fetal clonotypes persist, the study used deep sequencing on TCR alpha and beta repertoires from monozygotic twins, unrelated adults of various ages, and cord blood. To rule out contamination, the twin experiments were replicated at different times with different library preparation protocols. Study-wide conclusions, independent of this receptor: In monozygotic twins, recombination models systematically underestimated out-of-frame TCR alpha sharing, but the models matched the sharing seen between unrelated individuals. Excess twin sharing in beta out-of-frame sequences was weaker because fewer shared sequences lowered the signal-to-noise ratio. Conclusions relied on cross-sectional statistical analysis, since the same donors could not be followed over many years. Compared with coincidental sharing between unrelated individuals, out-of-frame TCR alpha sequences shared between twins showed an excess of sequences with low generation probability. Fewer insertions were carried by abundant cord blood beta clonotypes; a weaker similar trend was observed in young adult naive repertoires, while no such trend was observed in memory repertoires. Invariant T cells such as MAIT and iNKT could partly confound zero-insertion analyses, although diverse VJ usage argued against such confounding for most clonotypes.

The method behind the library was 5' RACE. The sequencing machine was an Illumina HiSeq 2000. A universal primer binding site was added through template switching, and the final cDNA carried a unique molecular identifier so that TCR cDNA molecules could be counted accurately. Specific primers in the conserved constant-segment region were used to synthesize first-strand cDNA for TCR alpha and beta chains. To control for contamination, every cDNA library was double barcoded, receiving both a SMART-Mk sample barcode and Illumina barcodes. Two successive PCR steps introduced TruSeq adapter sequences along with Illumina sample barcodes. TCR alpha and beta cDNA libraries were sequenced on the Illumina HiSeq platform with custom primers. Per the source publication's procedure: MiGEC was used to process raw reads and extract unique molecular identifiers, and MiXCR was used to find CDR3 positions. For each individual, recombination models were inferred using an EM algorithm with the repgenHMM and IGoR tools. The analysis of shared clonotypes was done with the tcR package in R, with sharing normalized by the product of cloneset sizes. To study raw recombination without the effects of thymic and clonal selection, out-of-frame nonproductive sequences were analyzed. TCRdb reran the public reads through fastp at Q25 and MiXCR, keeping productive beta chains. Rows merge per CDR3 protein into single entries with the most common DNA and genes. It is TCRdb's table, rather than the study itself, that gives the V and J calls and clone size. Here the sample has about 250,000 distinct CDR3 sequences; roughly 13% occur a single time. Of the sample, around 8.9% falls within the top ten clones.

From a lookup of the germline V gene (reference sequence), CDR1 and CDR2 are LNHDA and SQIVND. Reading from cysteine to phenylalanine, the CDR3 counts 15 amino acids. CDR3 DNA only is kept here, 45 bases in frame from base 1. Between the V and J ends, shortened by 4 bases and 4 bases respectively, the junction contains 16 bases. Details on this clonotype: Its recognized antigen is unknown. The sample holds no much larger clone one base away, and base qualities are not on file.

Every donor was a healthy Caucasian. Using Miltenyi CD45RO+ enrichment and human naive T-cell isolation kits, memory (CD45RO+) and naive T cells were isolated from PBMC. This sequence originates from a young woman in good health. The sequence links TRBV19 to TRBJ1-1; TRBD1 is a possible D gene, resting on 5 matching bases. The specimen was memory (CD45RO+) T cells sorted from blood. The sample's cell subset or site label, in plain terms: CD45RO+ enriched T cells. The DNA sequence is TGTGCCAGTAGTACAGGACAATCGAGGGGCACTGAAGCTTTCTTT. It translates to CASSTGQSRGTEAFF.